This T cell receptor (beta chain) stems from a study of blood T cell repertoires in COVID-19. Study context: Samples came from the United States, Italy and Spain, spanning acute and convalescent COVID-19. Sample material is recorded as cDNA or gDNA derived from T cells, B-cell-depleted T cells, or PBMCs.

Generated by immunoSEQ multiplex PCR, the TCRdb table keeps only in-frame clones and is missing some. Of around 78,000 clones listed, around 89% are singletons. Participants spanned ages roughly 18 to 95 years and resided in around 25 US areas. Sequenced input: PBMCs or T cells enriched from blood (not recorded which). The source of this sequence is a woman in her 50s with acute COVID-19.

The CDR3 sequence: CASSRAQGGGSIYEQYF. In DNA form, the CDR3 reads TGTGCCAGCAGCAGAGCACAGGGGGGAGGTAGCATCTACGAGCAGTACTTC. The chain links TRBV5-4 to TRBJ2-7, with 8 bases aligning to TRBD1. This CDR3 contains 17 residues. Germline V gene data show CDR1 as SGHNT and CDR2 as YYREEE (reference sequence). V was clipped by 4 bases and J by 3 bases; unmatched bases: 15. The full variable domain, with the rest looked up from reference TRBV5-4 and TRBJ2-7, is ETGVTQSPTHLIKTRGQQVTLRCSSQSGHNTVSWYQQALGQGPQFIFQYYREEENGRGNFPPRFSGLQFPNYSSELNVNALELDDSALYLCASSRAQGGGSIYEQYFGPGTRLTVT.